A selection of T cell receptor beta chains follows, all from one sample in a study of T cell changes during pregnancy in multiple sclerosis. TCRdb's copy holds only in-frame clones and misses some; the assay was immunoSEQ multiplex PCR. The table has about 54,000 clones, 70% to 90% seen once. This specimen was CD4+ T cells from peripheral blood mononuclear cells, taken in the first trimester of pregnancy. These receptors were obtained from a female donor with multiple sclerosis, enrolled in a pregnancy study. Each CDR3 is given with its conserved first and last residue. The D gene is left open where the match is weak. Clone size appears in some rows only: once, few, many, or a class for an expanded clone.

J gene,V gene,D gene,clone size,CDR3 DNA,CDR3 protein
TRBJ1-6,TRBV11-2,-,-,TGTGCCAGCAGCCCCGTGGCCGGGGGATCACCCCTCCACTTT,CASSPVAGGSPLHF
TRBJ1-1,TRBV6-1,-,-,TGTGCCAGCATCAGGGCCCCGGTGCGCACTGAAGCTTTCTTT,CASIRAPVRTEAFF
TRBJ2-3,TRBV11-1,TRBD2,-,TGTGCCAGCAGCCTCGGACTAGCGGGAGTTTTGGATACGCAGTATTTT,CASSLGLAGVLDTQYF
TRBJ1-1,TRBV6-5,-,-,TGTGCCAGCAGCCCCCGGGGAGGGTCGAACACTGAAGCTTTCTTT,CASSPRGGSNTEAFF
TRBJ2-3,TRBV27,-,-,TGTGCCAGCAGCCCGGGGAGGCTCACAGATACGCAGTATTTT,CASSPGRLTDTQYF
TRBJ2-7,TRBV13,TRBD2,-,TGTGCCAGCAGCTTATTAAGAGCGGGGGGGACCTACGAGCAGTACTTC,CASSLLRAGGTYEQYF
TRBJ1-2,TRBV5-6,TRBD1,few,TGTGCCAGCAGCTTGGGACAGGGAGGTGTTTATGGCTACACCTTC,CASSLGQGGVYGYTF
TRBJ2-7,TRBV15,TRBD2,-,TGTGCCACCAGCAGACGGAGCAGGGTGCGGGAGGGGGCTTGGGAGCAGTACTTC,CATSRRSRVREGAWEQYF
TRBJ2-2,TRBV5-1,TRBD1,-,TGCGCCAGCAGCTTGCAGGGGGACGCCGGGGAGCTGTTTTTT,CASSLQGDAGELFF
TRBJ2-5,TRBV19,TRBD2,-,TGTGCCAGTAGTATGCCCCGCCTAGCGGGAGGGGCCCAAGAGACCCAGTACTTC,CASSMPRLAGGAQETQYF
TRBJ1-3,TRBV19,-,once,TGTGCCAGTAGTATCGGGACACAAGGAAACACCATATATTTT,CASSIGTQGNTIYF
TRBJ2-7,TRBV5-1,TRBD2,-,TGCGCCAGCAGCTTAGGACTAGCGACCTACGAGCAGTACTTC,CASSLGLATYEQYF
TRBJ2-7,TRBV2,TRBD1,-,TGTGCCAGCAGTGATCTAGGTGACAGGGGCTCCTACGAGCAGTACTTC,CASSDLGDRGSYEQYF
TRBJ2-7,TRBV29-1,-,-,TGCAGCGTTGAAACAGTCTCCTACGAGCAGTACTTC,CSVETVSYEQYF
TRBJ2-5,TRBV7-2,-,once,TGTGCCAGCAGCCCGAGCAGGGGAGAGACCCAGTACTTC,CASSPSRGETQYF
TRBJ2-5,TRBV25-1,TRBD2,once,TGTGCCAGCAGTGAACCGGGACTAGCTGAGACCCAGTACTTC,CASSEPGLAETQYF
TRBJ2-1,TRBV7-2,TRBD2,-,TGTGCCAGCAGCTCCGATTTAGCGGGAGGCAGGCGGAATGAGCAGTTCTTC,CASSSDLAGGRRNEQFF
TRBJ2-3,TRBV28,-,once,TGTGCCAGCAGGACATCGGGGTATACGCAGTATTTT,CASRTSGYTQYF
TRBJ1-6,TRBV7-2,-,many,TGTGCCAGCAGCTTAGCGACTCCGGGACGGGGGACGATTCGTAATTCACCCCTCCACTTT,CASSLATPGRGTIRNSPLHF
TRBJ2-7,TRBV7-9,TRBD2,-,TGTGCCAGCAGCTTCACTGCGGGAGGCTTTGACGAGCAGTACTTC,CASSFTAGGFDEQYF
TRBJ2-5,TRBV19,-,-,TGTGCCAGTAGTATAGCTGAGACCCAGTACTTC,CASSIAETQYF
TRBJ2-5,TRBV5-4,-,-,TGTGCCAGCAGCTTAATGCGGGACGTAAAAGAGACCCAGTACTTC,CASSLMRDVKETQYF
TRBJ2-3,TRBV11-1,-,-,TGTGCCAGCAGCTCGACAGATACGCAGTATTTT,CASSSTDTQYF
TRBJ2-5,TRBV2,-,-,TGTGCCAGCAGTGAGCCCCTCGGGACCCAGTACTTC,CASSEPLGTQYF
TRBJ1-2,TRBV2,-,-,TGCGCCAGCGGGAGGTACAACTATGGCTACACCTTC,CASGRYNYGYTF
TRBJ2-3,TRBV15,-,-,TGTGCCACCAGCAGAGATAGGGGTTCGGCAGATACGCAGTATTTT,CATSRDRGSADTQYF
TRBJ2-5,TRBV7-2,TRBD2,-,TGTGCCAGCAGCCTCCTAGCGGGGGGGTCGGAGACCCAGTACTTC,CASSLLAGGSETQYF
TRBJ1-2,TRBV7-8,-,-,TGTGCCAGCAGCTTTGACACAAATGGCTACACCTTC,CASSFDTNGYTF
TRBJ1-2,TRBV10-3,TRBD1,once,TGTGCCATCAGTGAGGCAGGGGGCAACTATGGCTACACCTTC,CAISEAGGNYGYTF
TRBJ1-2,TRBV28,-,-,TGTGCCAGCACCTCCGGGGGGTGGGACTACACCTTC,CASTSGGWDYTF
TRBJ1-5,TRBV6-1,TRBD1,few,TGTGCCAGCAGTTGGACAGGGGGCGTAGATCAGCCCCAGCATTTT,CASSWTGGVDQPQHF
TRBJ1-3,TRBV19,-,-,TGTGCCAGTAGTATTACAAACTCTGGAAACACCATATATTTT,CASSITNSGNTIYF
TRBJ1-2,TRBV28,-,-,TGTGCCAGCAGGTCGGACAGACCCTATGGCTACACCTTC,CASRSDRPYGYTF
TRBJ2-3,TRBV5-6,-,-,TGTGCCAGCAGCTTGACGCAGGGGTCCGTGGATACGCAGTATTTT,CASSLTQGSVDTQYF
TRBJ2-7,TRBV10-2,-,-,TGCGCCAGCAGTGGAAGCGGAAAAGGCTCCTACGAGCAGTACTTC,CASSGSGKGSYEQYF
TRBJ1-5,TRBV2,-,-,TGTGCCAGCGGGGGACTCAATCAGCCCCAGCATTTT,CASGGLNQPQHF